These T cell receptor beta chains were read from a single sample in a study of shared T cell receptors in the human thymus. TCRdb's copy holds only in-frame clones and misses some; the assay was immunoSEQ multiplex PCR. This table has hundreds of thousands of clones, around nine tenths appearing once. A further study also used this sample, focusing on human thymus T cells.

The sequenced sample consisted of thymocytes. These receptors all come from a boy in the first two years of life with a congenital heart defect. The CDR3 runs from the conserved cysteine through the conserved F or W. Fields, in order: CDR3 length, D gene, J gene, clone size, V gene, CDR3 DNA, CDR3 protein. D genes are given only for firm matches. The size field is filled for only some rows; it gives once, few, many or a size class.

cdr3_length: 16; d_call: TRBD2; j_call: TRBJ2-1; clone_size: -; v_call: TRBV11-2; cdr3_nt: TGTGCCAGCAGCTCAATAGCGGGACTAGCACCCAATGAGCAGTTCTTC; cdr3_aa: CASSSIAGLAPNEQFF
cdr3_length: 14; d_call: -; j_call: TRBJ1-1; clone_size: -; v_call: TRBV29-1; cdr3_nt: TGCACCGCCTTTCTAACCCGCTCGAACACTGAAGCTTTCTTT; cdr3_aa: CTAFLTRSNTEAFF
cdr3_length: 17; d_call: -; j_call: TRBJ2-7; clone_size: -; v_call: TRBV11-2; cdr3_nt: TGTGCCAGCAGCCTCACACAGGGGGGGGTCGGGGCCTACGAGCAGTACTTC; cdr3_aa: CASSLTQGGVGAYEQYF
cdr3_length: 16; d_call: TRBD1; j_call: TRBJ1-2; clone_size: -; v_call: TRBV10-3; cdr3_nt: TGTGCCATCAGTGAGCCCCAGGACAGGCAGGGCTATGGCTACACCTTC; cdr3_aa: CAISEPQDRQGYGYTF
cdr3_length: 11; d_call: -; j_call: TRBJ2-5; clone_size: -; v_call: TRBV6-5; cdr3_nt: TGTGCCAGCATCGAGGGAGAGACCCAGTACTTC; cdr3_aa: CASIEGETQYF
cdr3_length: 15; d_call: -; j_call: TRBJ2-7; clone_size: -; v_call: TRBV4-1; cdr3_nt: TGCGCCAGCAGCCAAGAATGGACAAGTACCTACGAGCAGTACTTC; cdr3_aa: CASSQEWTSTYEQYF
cdr3_length: 21; d_call: -; j_call: TRBJ2-1; clone_size: -; v_call: TRBV10-1; cdr3_nt: TGCGCCAGCAGTGAGTCACCGGACTCCCCCCTTTATGGGAGCTCCTACAATGAGCAGTTCTTC; cdr3_aa: CASSESPDSPLYGSSYNEQFF
cdr3_length: 15; d_call: TRBD2; j_call: TRBJ2-4; clone_size: once; v_call: TRBV2; cdr3_nt: TGTGCCAGCAGTCTGACTAGCGGGTTCAAAAACATTCAGTACTTC; cdr3_aa: CASSLTSGFKNIQYF
cdr3_length: 11; d_call: -; j_call: TRBJ2-7; clone_size: -; v_call: TRBV6-1; cdr3_nt: TGTGCCAGCTCGAAAGCTGACGAGCAGTACTTC; cdr3_aa: CASSKADEQYF
cdr3_length: 16; d_call: TRBD1; j_call: TRBJ1-5; clone_size: -; v_call: TRBV28; cdr3_nt: TGTGCCAGCAGTTTGGGGACAGGGAGGCAAGGTCAGCCCCAGCATTTT; cdr3_aa: CASSLGTGRQGQPQHF
cdr3_length: 15; d_call: -; j_call: TRBJ1-5; clone_size: once; v_call: TRBV5-8; cdr3_nt: TGTGCCAGCAGCTTGGCTACAGTTAGCAATCAGCCCCAGCATTTT; cdr3_aa: CASSLATVSNQPQHF
cdr3_length: 14; d_call: -; j_call: TRBJ2-7; clone_size: -; v_call: TRBV27; cdr3_nt: TGTGCCAGCAGTAGGGAGAGGAGGTCCTACGAGCAGTACTTC; cdr3_aa: CASSRERRSYEQYF
cdr3_length: 15; d_call: TRBD1; j_call: TRBJ1-5; clone_size: -; v_call: TRBV18; cdr3_nt: TGTGCCAGCTCACCCGGGACAGGTCAAAATCAGCCCCAGCATTTT; cdr3_aa: CASSPGTGQNQPQHF
cdr3_length: 17; d_call: TRBD1; j_call: TRBJ1-4; clone_size: once; v_call: TRBV5-5; cdr3_nt: TGTGCCAGCAGCTTGGACAGGGGGAAACTGTTGGATGAAAAACTGTTTTTT; cdr3_aa: CASSLDRGKLLDEKLFF
cdr3_length: 15; d_call: -; j_call: TRBJ2-7; clone_size: -; v_call: TRBV4-2; cdr3_nt: TGTGCCAGCAGCCAAGTGGCCCGGGGATCCTACGAGCAGTACTTC; cdr3_aa: CASSQVARGSYEQYF
cdr3_length: 15; d_call: TRBD1; j_call: TRBJ2-7; clone_size: once; v_call: TRBV11-3; cdr3_nt: TGTGCCAGCAGCTTAACCCGGGACAGGGGAAACGAGCAGTACTTC; cdr3_aa: CASSLTRDRGNEQYF
cdr3_length: 15; d_call: TRBD2; j_call: TRBJ2-7; clone_size: -; v_call: TRBV7-2; cdr3_nt: TGTGCCAGCAGCTTAGCCCTAGCGGGAGCGAGTGAGCAGTACTTC; cdr3_aa: CASSLALAGASEQYF
cdr3_length: 13; d_call: -; j_call: TRBJ2-2; clone_size: -; v_call: TRBV19; cdr3_nt: TGTGCCAGTAGTGGAGGGTATACCGGGGAGCTGTTTTTT; cdr3_aa: CASSGGYTGELFF
cdr3_length: 14; d_call: TRBD2; j_call: TRBJ2-7; clone_size: -; v_call: TRBV30; cdr3_nt: TGTGCCTGGAGTGTCCAGCGGGGTACCTACGAGCAGTACTTC; cdr3_aa: CAWSVQRGTYEQYF
cdr3_length: 16; d_call: TRBD2; j_call: TRBJ2-3; clone_size: -; v_call: TRBV30; cdr3_nt: TGTGCCTGGAGTCGGTTTTGGGCGGGAGGGTCCCATACGCAGTATTTT; cdr3_aa: CAWSRFWAGGSHTQYF
cdr3_length: 18; d_call: TRBD2; j_call: TRBJ2-3; clone_size: -; v_call: TRBV28; cdr3_nt: TGTGCCAGCAGTCTCCCGGGCATGGGGGAGGGCGGCACAGATACGCAGTATTTT; cdr3_aa: CASSLPGMGEGGTDTQYF
cdr3_length: 16; d_call: TRBD2; j_call: TRBJ2-2; clone_size: -; v_call: TRBV7-3; cdr3_nt: TGTGCCAGCAGCTTACCGAGCGGGAGAAACACCGGGGAGCTGTTTTTT; cdr3_aa: CASSLPSGRNTGELFF
cdr3_length: 15; d_call: TRBD2; j_call: TRBJ2-7; clone_size: -; v_call: TRBV6-5; cdr3_nt: TGTGCCAGCAGTAACCGGAAGGGCTGGGAGGGGGAGCAGTACTTC; cdr3_aa: CASSNRKGWEGEQYF
cdr3_length: 17; d_call: -; j_call: TRBJ2-1; clone_size: -; v_call: TRBV27; cdr3_nt: TGTGCCAGCAGTCCCACCCCTGGGCGGGTAGTGTACAATGAGCAGTTCTTC; cdr3_aa: CASSPTPGRVVYNEQFF
cdr3_length: 13; d_call: -; j_call: TRBJ2-1; clone_size: -; v_call: TRBV13; cdr3_nt: TGTGTTGGGGGGCGGGAGAAAAACAATGAGCAGTTCTTC; cdr3_aa: CVGGREKNNEQFF
cdr3_length: 14; d_call: -; j_call: TRBJ2-7; clone_size: -; v_call: TRBV14; cdr3_nt: TGTGCCAGCAGCCAAGGCCAGGCCCTTTACGAGCAGTACTTC; cdr3_aa: CASSQGQALYEQYF
cdr3_length: 14; d_call: -; j_call: TRBJ2-3; clone_size: -; v_call: TRBV2; cdr3_nt: TGTGCCAGCTTGGGTAGCGCTATCACAGATACGCAGTATTTT; cdr3_aa: CASLGSAITDTQYF
cdr3_length: 18; d_call: TRBD1; j_call: TRBJ2-5; clone_size: few; v_call: TRBV14; cdr3_nt: TGTGCCAGCAGCTCAGGGGGACAGGGTGGACCGCGCAAAAGGACCCAGTACTTC; cdr3_aa: CASSSGGQGGPRKRTQYF
cdr3_length: 14; d_call: -; j_call: TRBJ2-1; clone_size: -; v_call: TRBV19; cdr3_nt: TGTGCCAGTAGTATGGAGGTTCGCACGGGTGAGCAGTTCTTC; cdr3_aa: CASSMEVRTGEQFF
cdr3_length: 14; d_call: TRBD2; j_call: TRBJ2-7; clone_size: -; v_call: TRBV4-1; cdr3_nt: TGCGCCAGCAGTTCTGGCGGGGGAACGGACGAGCAGTACTTC; cdr3_aa: CASSSGGGTDEQYF
cdr3_length: 13; d_call: -; j_call: TRBJ1-4; clone_size: -; v_call: TRBV29-1; cdr3_nt: TGCAGCGTTGCCGGCAGGGAAGGAGAAAAACTGTTTTTT; cdr3_aa: CSVAGREGEKLFF
cdr3_length: 19; d_call: -; j_call: TRBJ2-2; clone_size: -; v_call: TRBV27; cdr3_nt: TGTGCCAGCAGTTTCTTTAGTACGCCTCAGGGGGGACGCACCGGGGAGCTGTTTTTT; cdr3_aa: CASSFFSTPQGGRTGELFF
cdr3_length: 14; d_call: -; j_call: TRBJ1-4; clone_size: -; v_call: TRBV6-5; cdr3_nt: TGTGCCAGCCACAGTGGCACAACTAATGAAAAACTGTTTTTT; cdr3_aa: CASHSGTTNEKLFF
cdr3_length: 16; d_call: -; j_call: TRBJ1-3; clone_size: few; v_call: TRBV14; cdr3_nt: TGTGCCAGCAGCCAAGATACCCCCTACTCTGGAAACACCATATATTTT; cdr3_aa: CASSQDTPYSGNTIYF
cdr3_length: 11; d_call: -; j_call: TRBJ2-7; clone_size: -; v_call: TRBV20-1; cdr3_nt: TGCAGTGCCTTCGTGGGCGCCGAGCAGTACTTC; cdr3_aa: CSAFVGAEQYF
cdr3_length: 16; d_call: -; j_call: TRBJ2-7; clone_size: -; v_call: TRBV19; cdr3_nt: TGTGCCAGTAGTTACCTGGCTCAGGGTAAGATCTACGAGCAGTACTTC; cdr3_aa: CASSYLAQGKIYEQYF
cdr3_length: 13; d_call: TRBD1; j_call: TRBJ1-2; clone_size: -; v_call: TRBV19; cdr3_nt: TGTGCCAGTAGCCGACAGGGGTCCTATGGCTACACCTTC; cdr3_aa: CASSRQGSYGYTF
cdr3_length: 15; d_call: -; j_call: TRBJ1-1; clone_size: -; v_call: TRBV28; cdr3_nt: TGTGCCAGCAGTTCCCCCCGGGCAGGGGACACTGAAGCTTTCTTT; cdr3_aa: CASSSPRAGDTEAFF
cdr3_length: 15; d_call: TRBD2; j_call: TRBJ2-5; clone_size: few; v_call: TRBV2; cdr3_nt: TGTGCCAGCAGTGCTAGCGGGAGGGAAAAAGAGACCCAGTACTTC; cdr3_aa: CASSASGREKETQYF
cdr3_length: 16; d_call: TRBD2; j_call: TRBJ2-7; clone_size: -; v_call: TRBV27; cdr3_nt: TGTGCCAGCAGTCCGGACACGGAGGCGGGAGGTAACGAGCAGTACTTC; cdr3_aa: CASSPDTEAGGNEQYF
cdr3_length: 12; d_call: -; j_call: TRBJ2-2; clone_size: -; v_call: TRBV4-2; cdr3_nt: TGTGCCAGCAGCCAAGTATCCGGGGAGCTGTTTTTT; cdr3_aa: CASSQVSGELFF
cdr3_length: 15; d_call: TRBD1; j_call: TRBJ1-2; clone_size: -; v_call: TRBV5-1; cdr3_nt: TGCGCCAGCAGCGTGATAGGGGGCGCGGGCTATGGCTACACCTTC; cdr3_aa: CASSVIGGAGYGYTF